The 29 T cell receptor beta chains listed next were all sequenced from one sample in a study of cytomegalovirus exposure and HLA in healthy donors. With 60 Vbeta and 13 Jbeta primers, the PCR was carried out. Repertoires were generated with immunoSEQ multiplex PCR, while TCRdb's copy carries only in-frame clones and drops some. Of under 130,000 clones detected, over 70% appear once; the ten largest clones hold roughly 1.9%. Material for sequencing was PBMCs. The receptors shown here come from a man aged 30 to 39 in good health and CMV-seronegative.

The CDR3 region has the DNA TGCGCCAGCAGCCAATCACAGGGCACCACTAACTATGGCTACACCTTC. It specifies CASSQSQGTTNYGYTF. The rearrangement joins TRBV4-3 to TRBJ1-2, with TRBD1 as a possible D gene (6 bases). With 2 bases removed from V and 0 bases from J, the gap between germline ends came to 13 bases. Germline-derived CDR1 and CDR2 are LGHNA and YSLEER. CDR3 length equals 16 residues.

The V and J genes are TRBV6-5 and TRBJ2-1, with D possibly TRBD2 on 7 matching bases. Germline V gives CDR1 MNHEY, CDR2 SVGAGI. The CDR3 sequence is 14 residues long. The germline V and J ends were trimmed by 10 bases and 7 bases, with 20 bases remaining between them. The CDR3 DNA follows: TGTGCCACTAATGGGCAGGGGAGGGTAAATGAGCAGTTCTTC. Translation: CATNGQGRVNEQFF.

V usage is TRBV2 and J usage is TRBJ2-1, with D tentatively TRBD1 (5 bases). V lost 11 bases, J lost 4 bases, and 12 bases lay in between. CDR1 is SNHLY, CDR2 FYNNEI, per germline. CDR3 length: 12 amino acids. The DNA for the CDR3 is TGTGCCGTGAACGACAGATACAATGAGCAGTTCTTC. Translation: CAVNDRYNEQFF.

This chain joins TRBV27 and TRBJ2-7; 11 positions match TRBD2. CDR1 and CDR2 from the germline V gene are MNHEY and SMNVEV (reference sequence). The CDR3 spans 17 residues. Losses at the gene ends were 5 bases for V and 0 bases for J; bases not matched to a gene: 9. CDR3 in amino acids: CASSRSGLADLSYEQYF. The CDR3 bases are TGTGCCAGCAGTCGATCGGGACTAGCGGACCTCTCCTACGAGCAGTACTTC.

The sample holds one count of this clone. The chain joins TRBV29-1 to TRBJ2-5, with 9 bases aligning to TRBD2. The tail of the sequence fits TRBJ2-7 better, so the J call may be wrong. The CDR3 covers 13 residues. The V gene's germline CDR1 is SQVTM and CDR2 ANQGSEA. The CDR3, as DNA: TGCAGCGTTGTGCGGGAGGGCCTGCACGAGCAGTACTTC. Protein product: CSVVREGLHEQYF.

This rearrangement joins TRBV7-2 to TRBJ1-3, with D perhaps TRBD1 (5 bases). The CDR3 extends over 16 amino acids. Germline V CDR1 and CDR2: SGHTA, FQGNSA. V was shortened by 8 bases and J by 0 bases, with 17 bases between the two germline ends. The CDR3: CASSPRAGGSGNTIYF. DNA of the CDR3: TGTGCCAGCTCACCTAGGGCGGGGGGCTCTGGAAACACCATATATTTT.

CDR3 in amino acids: CASSGANSNQPQHF. The CDR3 DNA reads as TGTGCCAGCTCAGGGGCCAATAGCAATCAGCCCCAGCATTTT. The chain couples TRBV18 to TRBJ1-5, with D possibly being TRBD1 (5 bases). V lost 5 bases, J lost 0 bases, and 8 bases lay in between. Per germline, CDR1 KGHSH and CDR2 LQKENI. The CDR3 consists of 14 residues.

This clone appeared a few times. The V call is TRBV5-4, the J call TRBJ2-2, with a tentative D call TRBD2 (5 bases). Per germline, CDR1 SGHNT and CDR2 YYREEE (reference sequence). Deletions cut 1 base from V and 4 bases from J, with 14 bases between. This CDR3 is 16 amino acids long. This CDR3 is CASSLSGGGITGELFF. The DNA of the CDR3 is TGTGCCAGCAGCTTGTCAGGAGGAGGCATCACCGGGGAGCTGTTTTTT.

The chain combines TRBV25-1 with TRBJ2-3; 8 nucleotides align to TRBD2. The germline gives CDR1 MGHDK, CDR2 SYGVNS. The CDR3 has 15 amino acids. V gave up 5 bases and J gave up 2 bases; unmatched junction bases: 6. The DNA for the CDR3 is TGTGCCAGCAGTAGCGGGAGACCACACACAGATACGCAGTATTTT. Translating gives CASSSGRPHTDTQYF.

The rearrangement joins TRBV19 to TRBJ1-1, with a possible D match to TRBD1 (6 bases). The CDR3 is 15 amino acids. Per the germline V gene, CDR1 is LNHDA and CDR2 is SQIVND (reference sequence). V lost 6 bases and J 3 bases, leaving 17 bases between the germline ends. CDR3 in DNA: TGTGCCAGTAGCCGGGTTAGGGGGTTGGACACTGAAGCTTTCTTT. Translation gives CASSRVRGLDTEAFF. The full variable domain, its missing parts supplied by reference TRBV19 and TRBJ1-1, is DGGITQSPKYLFRKEGQNVTLSCEQNLNHDAMYWYRQDPGQGLRLIYYSQIVNDFQKGDIAEGYSVSREKKESFPLTVTSAQKNPTAFYLCASSRVRGLDTEAFFGQGTRLTVV.

In this sample, this clone turned up a few times. This sequence joins TRBV6-1 and TRBJ2-2; weak D call: TRBD1 (7 bases). The CDR3 is 13 residues long. Germline values: CDR1 MNHNS, CDR2 SASEGT. V lost 6 bases and J lost 8, with 13 bases in between. The CDR3 loop reads CASRTTGTGELFF. The CDR3 DNA is TGTGCCAGCAGGACGACAGGGACTGGGGAGCTGTTTTTT.

This clone was seen a few times. The J gene is TRBJ1-1, the V gene TRBV14; TRBD1 is a possible D gene (5 bases). This CDR3 is 13 amino acids long. Trimming removed 0 bases at V and 6 bases at J, with 8 bases between. The germline CDR1 and CDR2 sequences are SGHDN and FVKESK. The CDR3 coding sequence is TGTGCCAGCAGCCAAGATCGGGGGGCTGAAGCTTTCTTT. Translation gives CASSQDRGAEAFF.

The chain links TRBV28 to TRBJ1-4, with D possibly TRBD1 on 5 matching bases. The germline CDR1 and CDR2 sequences are MDHEN and SYDVKM. V lost 6 bases, J lost 5 bases, and 13 bases lay in between. The CDR3 is 14 residues long. CDR3 loop: CASRTGHANEKLFF. Here the CDR3 DNA reads TGTGCCAGCAGAACCGGACACGCCAATGAAAAACTGTTTTTT.

This chain connects TRBV30 to TRBJ2-2; 12 bases match TRBD1. Germline CDR1 and CDR2: GTSNPN and SVGIG (reference sequence). The CDR3 is 14 residues long. V lost 5 bases and J lost 5; bases outside the gene matches: 3. CDR3 protein: CAWEGQGATGELFF. The DNA for the CDR3 is TGTGCCTGGGAGGGACAGGGGGCTACCGGGGAGCTGTTTTTT.

This clone was recorded once. The chain uses TRBV5-5 and TRBJ2-1; possibly TRBD2 for D (6 bases). Germline CDR1 reads SGHKS; CDR2 reads YYEKEE (reference sequence). The length of the CDR3 is 15 residues. V lost 1 base and J lost 0, with 8 bases in between. CDR3 DNA sequence: TGTGCCAGCAGCTTGAGTAGCGGCTCCTACAATGAGCAGTTCTTC. Translating gives CASSLSSGSYNEQFF.

In the case of this clone: Compared with germline, one end of the junction differs, possibly owing to a read error. This rearrangement joins TRBV6-5 to TRBJ1-2; 8 bases are a match to TRBD1. Germline loops: CDR1 MNHEY, CDR2 SVGAGI. The CDR3 consists of 15 residues. The CDR3 nucleotides read TGTGCCAGCACTTACGGTTTCGGACAGGGTTATGGCTACACCTTC. Its protein product is CASTYGFGQGYGYTF.

The rearrangement links TRBV7-2 to TRBJ1-6; TRBD1 is a possible D gene (5 bases). V lost 10 bases and J 3 bases, leaving 10 bases between the germline ends. This CDR3 region has 13 residues. The V gene's germline CDR1 is SGHTA and CDR2 FQGNSA. The chain's CDR3 is CATSQDYNSPLHF. The CDR3 DNA reads as TGTGCCACCTCACAGGACTATAATTCACCCCTCCACTTT.

This clone was detected once. The V and J genes are TRBV6-1 and TRBJ2-5; 7 bases map to TRBD2. Germline V gene data show CDR1 as MNHNS and CDR2 as SASEGT. Trimming cost V 7 bases and J 5 bases; bases outside gene matches: 13. CDR3 length: 15 residues. The CDR3 here is CASMGFLIAGETQYF. The CDR3 DNA follows: TGTGCCAGCATGGGGTTTTTAATAGCGGGCGAGACCCAGTACTTC.

The CDR3 region has the DNA TGCGCCAGCAGCTTGGATCCCAGGGATACCTACAATGAGCAGTTCTTC. The encoded protein is CASSLDPRDTYNEQFF. The chain links TRBV5-1 to TRBJ2-1, with D tentatively TRBD1 (5 bases). The germline V and J ends were trimmed by 0 bases and 2 bases, with 12 bases remaining between them. The germline V gene has CDR1 SGHRS and CDR2 YFSETQ. The CDR3 is 16 residues long.

CDR3 sequence (DNA): TGCGCCAGCAGGACCCTCGGGACACCTTACAATGAGCAGTTCTTC. It is translated as CASRTLGTPYNEQFF. V and J are TRBV10-1 and TRBJ2-1; TRBD1 is a possible D gene (6 bases). Germline V gives CDR1 WNHNN, CDR2 SYGVQD (reference sequence). Deletions cut 6 bases from V and 4 bases from J, with 16 bases between. This CDR3 is built from 15 residues.

The genes are TRBV19 and TRBJ1-1; D gene unclear. The CDR3 is 15 residues long. V was shortened by 1 base and J by 0 bases, with 9 bases between the two germline ends. The germline gives CDR1 LNHDA, CDR2 SQIVND (reference sequence). CDR3 sequence: CASSIVSTMNTEAFF. The CDR3, as DNA: TGTGCCAGTAGTATAGTCAGTACCATGAACACTGAAGCTTTCTTT.

The chain is built from TRBV25-1 and TRBJ2-3; 9 positions match TRBD1. This CDR3 region has 15 residues. Germline CDR1 is MGHDK and CDR2 is SYGVNS. V gave up 6 bases and J gave up 5 bases; unmatched junction bases: 9. The CDR3 sequence: CASRETGGPVDTQYF. CDR3 nucleotide sequence: TGTGCCAGCAGGGAGACAGGGGGGCCCGTAGATACGCAGTATTTT.

The rearrangement uses TRBV14 and TRBJ2-4; D might be TRBD2 (5 bases). CDR3 size: 13 residues. The germline V and J ends were trimmed by 0 bases and 8 bases, with 8 bases remaining between them. In germline, CDR1 is SGHDN, CDR2 FVKESK. The CDR3 sequence: CASSQDFGDIQYF. The CDR3 region has the DNA TGTGCCAGCAGCCAAGATTTCGGGGACATTCAGTACTTC.

The chain recombines TRBV19 with TRBJ1-4; TRBD1 agrees at 9 bases. The ends lost 7 bases at V and 6 bases at J; junction bases unmatched: 6. The CDR3 is 14 residues long. Looked up from germline, CDR1 is LNHDA and CDR2 is SQIVND (reference sequence). CDR3 loop: CASTDRGGDEKLFF. The CDR3 DNA is TGTGCCAGTACGGACAGGGGAGGCGATGAAAAACTGTTTTTT.

The rearrangement joins TRBV27 to TRBJ1-5; 9 nucleotides align to TRBD1. V was pared by 0 bases and J by 4 bases, with 4 bases of the junction left unmatched. CDR1 is MNHEY and CDR2 is SMNVEV in the germline V gene (reference sequence). This CDR3 spans 16 amino acids. The CDR3 protein is CASSLSGQGWNQPQHF. The CDR3 DNA reads TGTGCCAGCAGTTTATCAGGACAGGGGTGGAATCAGCCCCAGCATTTT.

V is TRBV7-2 and J is TRBJ1-2; 8 bases match TRBD1. CDR1 and CDR2 (germline): SGHTA, FQGNSA. The V segment lost 5 bases and the J segment 4 bases; nucleotides outside the gene matches: 6. This CDR3 has 14 amino acids. This chain's CDR3 is CASSPGQDPYGYTF. CDR3 nucleotides: TGTGCCAGCAGCCCGGGACAGGATCCCTATGGCTACACCTTC.

This rearrangement joins TRBV14 to TRBJ2-7, with D hard to call. V was cut by 1 base and J by 12 bases, with 16 bases left in between. The germline V gene encodes CDR1 SGHDN and CDR2 FVKESK. The CDR3 is 13 residues long. The CDR3 region has the DNA TGTGCCAGCAGCCAAGGATACCGCGCAATTTCGTACTTC. It encodes CASSQGYRAISYF.

This clone was counted between two and nine times. The rearrangement uses TRBV6-1 and TRBJ2-1; 7 bases align to TRBD1. CDR1 is MNHNS, CDR2 SASEGT, per germline. Unmatched junction bases numbered 6, after V lost 5 bases and J lost 5 bases. The CDR3 spans 14 residues. The CDR3 region has the DNA TGTGCCAGCAGTACACGAGACAGGGACAATGAGCAGTTCTTC. Residues: CASSTRDRDNEQFF.

The rearrangement links TRBV30 to TRBJ2-5, with 7 bases fitting TRBD1. The germline V gene has CDR1 GTSNPN and CDR2 SVGIG (reference sequence). The CDR3 consists of 13 residues. Trimming took 2 bases from V and 5 from J; bases not matched to a gene: 5. The CDR3 here is CAWSTGAGETQYF. The CDR3, as DNA: TGTGCCTGGAGTACAGGGGCTGGGGAGACCCAGTACTTC.